The sequence of this TCR beta chain was determined in a study of T cell repertoires in cytomegalovirus infection. Study overall: Public TCR beta signature analysis indicated the presence of both CMV infection and matching HLA type. General study findings and limits: The cumulative frequency of public TCR beta families distinguished individuals who carried CMV together with the relevant HLA.

CDR3 length equals 15 residues. V shed 1 base and J shed 5 bases, with 11 bases lying between them. CDR1 is LGHNA, CDR2 YNFKEQ, per germline. Via MiXCR, TCRdb re-called the reads, giving one row per CDR3 protein. The data hold around 450,000 distinct CDR3 sequences, with approximately 11% observed a single time. At least ten counts were recorded for this clonotype. Its cognate antigen is unknown. Sequencing was performed on PBMCs. The chain recombines TRBV4-2 with TRBJ2-2, with D perhaps matching TRBD2 (5 bases). The origin of this receptor is a human donor in good health (CMV status not recorded). Some clones in this sample may be carry-over from other donors' samples. Here the CDR3 DNA reads TGTGCCAGCAGCCAAGGGACCTCGGGGACCGGGGAGCTGTTTTTT. Protein sequence: CASSQGTSGTGELFF.